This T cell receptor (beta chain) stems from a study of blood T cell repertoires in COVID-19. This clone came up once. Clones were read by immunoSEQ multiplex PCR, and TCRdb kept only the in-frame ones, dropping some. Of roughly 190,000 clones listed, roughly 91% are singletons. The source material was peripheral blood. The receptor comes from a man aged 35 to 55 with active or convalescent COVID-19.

The CDR3 reads CASSVVDRGFFNYGYTF. The CDR3 region has the DNA TGTGCCAGCAGCGTAGTGGACAGGGGGTTCTTTAACTATGGCTACACCTTC. The J gene is TRBJ1-2, the V gene TRBV9, with TRBD1 identical over 10 bases. CDR1 and CDR2 from the germline V gene are SGDLS and YYNGEE. This CDR3 region has 17 residues. The J segment lost 1 base and the V segment lost 0 bases, leaving 6 bases of the junction unmatched.